Below are 12 T cell receptor beta chains sequenced from a single sample in a study of regulatory T cells in long-lasting Graves disease. Construction of TCR beta libraries relied on iRepertoire HTBI primers and on Arm-PCR targeting CDR3 regions. TCRdb called the multiplex PCR reads again in MiXCR, with one record for every CDR3 protein. In the table there are 350,000 to 450,000 distinct CDR3 sequences, under 15% of which are singletons. Noted time point: newly diagnosed GD, antithyroid drugs for less than 3 months. PBMC-extracted RNA yielded the TCR library. The same sample was also studied in work on T cells in Graves' hyperthyroidism and ophthalmopathy.

The sequencing here drew on peripheral blood mononuclear cells (PBMCs), taken at new diagnosis, from a patient treated with antithyroid drugs. The receptors come from a woman aged 30 to 39 with Graves disease.

This clonotype was seen repeatedly, ten times or more. The gene calls are TRBV12-3 or TRBV12-4 and TRBJ2-7, with 13 bases identical to TRBD2. CDR3 length: 17 amino acids. Trimming cost V 1 base and J 2 bases; bases outside gene matches: 5. The CDR3 nucleotides are TGTGCCAGCAGTTTAGTCGGGACTAGCGGGACACCCTACGAGCAGTACTTC. This gives the protein CASSLVGTSGTPYEQYF.

This clonotype was counted ten times or more. The V call is TRBV10-3, the J call TRBJ2-2; D perhaps matches TRBD2 (6 bases). V shed 6 bases and J shed 0 bases, with 11 bases lying between them. Germline loops: CDR1 ENHRY, CDR2 SYGVKD. CDR3 length: 15 residues. The CDR3 loop reads CAIREGRSNTGELFF. As DNA, the CDR3 is TGTGCCATCAGGGAGGGACGATCGAACACCGGGGAGCTGTTTTTT.

Note on this clonotype: A read error may explain this, as a much larger clone is one base away. The V call is TRBV7-2, the J call TRBJ2-5, with TRBD2 identical over 10 bases. CDR3 length: 14 residues. Trimming took 5 bases from V and 11 from J; bases not matched to a gene: 11. CDR1 and CDR2 from the germline V gene are SGHTA and FQGNSA. Here the CDR3 DNA reads TGTGCCAGCAGCCAGCGGGAGGGCCGAGGTGAGCAGTACTTC. Encoded protein: CASSQREGRGEQYF. Looking up the rest from reference TRBV7-2 and TRBJ2-5 gives the full variable domain: GAGVSQSPSNKVTEKGKDVELRCDPISGHTALYWYRQSLGQGLEFLIYFQGNSAPDKSGLPSDRFSAERTGGSVSTLTIQRTQQEDSAVYLCASSQREGRGEQYFGPGTRLLVL.

This clonotype was picked up a small number of times. The chain combines TRBV14 with TRBJ2-1; D not certain. In germline, CDR1 is SGHDN, CDR2 FVKESK. Trimming shortened V by 1 base and J by 10 bases, and 14 bases separated the two germline ends. The CDR3 has 14 amino acids. For the CDR3, the DNA is TGTGCCAGCAGCCAAGCCCCCCCGCTGTCCGAGCAGTTCTTC. This sequence encodes CASSQAPPLSEQFF.

This clonotype was recorded once. In nucleotides, the CDR3 is TGCAGCGTCGGTAGAGCGTCCTACGAGCAGTACTTC. It codes for CSVGRASYEQYF. The chain recombines TRBV29-1 with TRBJ2-7; D is undetermined. CDR1 SQVTM and CDR2 ANQGSEA come from the germline V gene. The CDR3 is made up of 12 amino acids. V lost 6 bases and J lost 1, with 10 bases in between.

This clonotype was seen at least ten times. The chain recombines TRBV18 with TRBJ2-3; D ambiguous. The V and J ends lost 5 bases and 4 bases respectively, with 10 bases between them. The length of the CDR3 is 13 residues. Germline loops: CDR1 KGHSH, CDR2 LQKENI. CDR3 protein: CASSNPEADTQYF. The DNA for the CDR3 is TGTGCCAGCTCAAACCCAGAGGCAGATACGCAGTATTTT.

The chain recombines TRBV7-2 with TRBJ2-7, with 10 bases lining up with TRBD2. V dropped 6 bases and J dropped 4; count of bases not matched to a gene: 12. Looked up from germline, CDR1 is SGHTA and CDR2 is FQGNSA. CDR3 size: 16 residues. The CDR3 reads CASRPRSGLAQYEQYF. CDR3 bases: TGTGCCAGCAGGCCACGGTCGGGACTAGCGCAATACGAGCAGTACTTC. The full variable domain, its missing parts supplied by reference TRBV7-2 and TRBJ2-7, is GAGVSQSPSNKVTEKGKDVELRCDPISGHTALYWYRQSLGQGLEFLIYFQGNSAPDKSGLPSDRFSAERTGGSVSTLTIQRTQQEDSAVYLCASRPRSGLAQYEQYFGPGTRLTVT.

The chain is built from TRBV20-1 and TRBJ2-4, with D unclear. V lost 5 bases and J lost 0, with 11 bases in between. Germline CDR1 is DFQATT and CDR2 is SNEGSKA (reference sequence). The CDR3 loop spans 14 amino acids. The CDR3 DNA follows: TGCAGTGCTCCTTCGGGTGTAGCCAAAAACATTCAGTACTTC. Translation: CSAPSGVAKNIQYF.

This clonotype was found many times. The V and J genes are TRBV20-1 and TRBJ1-4; 8 bases map to TRBD1. From germline, CDR1 is DFQATT and CDR2 SNEGSKA (reference sequence). V dropped 3 bases and J dropped 8; count of bases not matched to a gene: 8. The CDR3 contains 14 residues. CDR3 nucleotides: TGCAGTGCTAGCAAACAGGGGGTCGGAGAAAAACTGTTTTTT. It translates to CSASKQGVGEKLFF.

This clonotype was recorded a few times. This chain uses TRBV9 with TRBJ1-6; D unclear. Germline CDR1 SGDLS, CDR2 YYNGEE. Trimming stripped 4 bases from V and 5 bases from J, with 16 bases between. There are 16 residues in the CDR3. CDR3 sequence: CASSLGRAADNSPLHF. For the CDR3, the DNA is TGTGCCAGCAGCTTAGGCCGGGCAGCCGATAATTCACCCCTCCACTTT.

A remark on this clonotype: A much bigger clone sits one base away, suggesting this may be a read error. The gene calls are TRBV11-2 and TRBJ1-1, with a tentative D call TRBD1 (5 bases). The CDR3 sequence is 14 residues long. Germline values: CDR1 SGHAT, CDR2 FQNNGV. DNA of the CDR3: TGTGCCGGCAGCTTCCAGGGAGGTGACACTGAAGCTTTCTTT. This encodes CAGSFQGGDTEAFF.

This clonotype was counted between two and nine times. The V gene is TRBV19, the J gene TRBJ2-1; D uncertain. Per the germline V gene, CDR1 is LNHDA and CDR2 is SQIVND (reference sequence). V was pared by 5 bases and J by 0 bases, with 8 bases between. The CDR3 loop spans 14 amino acids. This chain's CDR3 is CASSPAISYNEQFF. Here the CDR3 DNA reads TGTGCCAGTAGTCCTGCGATCTCCTACAATGAGCAGTTCTTC. Supplemented by reference TRBV19 and TRBJ2-1, the full variable domain reads DGGITQSPKYLFRKEGQNVTLSCEQNLNHDAMYWYRQDPGQGLRLIYYSQIVNDFQKGDIAEGYSVSREKKESFPLTVTSAQKNPTAFYLCASSPAISYNEQFFGPGTRLTVL.